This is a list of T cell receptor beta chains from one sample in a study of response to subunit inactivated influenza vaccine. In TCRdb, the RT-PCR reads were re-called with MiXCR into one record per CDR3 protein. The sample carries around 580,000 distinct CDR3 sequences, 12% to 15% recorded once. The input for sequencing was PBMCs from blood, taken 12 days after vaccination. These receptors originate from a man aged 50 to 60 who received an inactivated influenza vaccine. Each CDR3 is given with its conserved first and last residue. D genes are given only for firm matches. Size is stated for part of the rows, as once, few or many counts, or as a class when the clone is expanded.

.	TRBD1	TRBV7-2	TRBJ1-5	CASSLRTGSGQPQHF	TGTGCCAGCAGCTTAAGGACAGGGTCGGGTCAGCCCCAGCATTTT
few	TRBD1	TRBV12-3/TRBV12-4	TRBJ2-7	CASSSGTGEGEQYF	TGTGCCAGCAGTTCCGGGACAGGGGAGGGCGAGCAGTACTTC
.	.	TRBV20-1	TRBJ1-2	CSARGGYTF	TGCAGTGCTAGGGGTGGCTACACCTTC
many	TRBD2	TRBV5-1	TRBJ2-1	CASSQTSGSYNEQFF	TGTGCCAGCAGCCAAACTAGCGGGAGCTACAATGAGCAGTTCTTC
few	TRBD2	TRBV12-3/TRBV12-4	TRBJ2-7	CASLAVPSYEQYF	TGTGCCAGCCTAGCGGTACCTTCCTACGAGCAGTACTTC
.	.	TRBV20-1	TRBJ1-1	CSARVVQGSRNTEAFF	TGCAGTGCTAGAGTGGTTCAGGGTTCTCGGAACACTGAAGCTTTCTTT
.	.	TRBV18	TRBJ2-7	CASSPRDGQRVEQYF	TGTGCCAGCTCACCACGGGACGGACAACGAGTGGAGCAGTACTTC
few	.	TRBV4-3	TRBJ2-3	CASSQDKRSTDTQYF	TGCGCCAGCAGCCAAGATAAGCGGAGCACAGATACGCAGTATTTT
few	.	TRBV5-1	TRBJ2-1	CASSPHLRWQSYNEQFF	TGCGCCAGCAGCCCCCATCTCAGGTGGCAGTCCTACAATGAGCAGTTCTTC
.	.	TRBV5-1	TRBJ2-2	CASSLGRGRSGELFF	TGCGCCAGCAGCCTCGGTCGGGGGCGGTCCGGGGAGCTGTTTTTT
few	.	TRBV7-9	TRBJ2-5	CASTGGAKETQYF	TGTGCCAGCACCGGCGGGGCTAAAGAGACCCAGTACTTC
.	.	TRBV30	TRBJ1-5	CAWRGSGGNQPQHF	TGTGCCTGGAGGGGATCAGGGGGCAATCAGCCCCAGCATTTT
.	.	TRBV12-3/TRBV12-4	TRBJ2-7	CASRESSILYEQYF	TGTGCCAGCAGAGAAAGCTCTATCCTCTACGAGCAGTACTTC
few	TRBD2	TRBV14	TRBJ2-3	CASSQAFFLAGVTSTDTQYF	TGTGCCAGCAGCCAAGCCTTTTTCCTAGCGGGAGTCACTAGCACAGATACGCAGTATTTT
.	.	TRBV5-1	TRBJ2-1	CASSPPGLVSYNEQFF	TGCGCCAGCAGCCCCCCTGGGCTCGTCTCCTACAATGAGCAGTTCTTC
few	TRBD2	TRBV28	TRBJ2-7	CASSLAGESPYEQYF	TGTGCCAGCAGTTTAGCGGGAGAGTCCCCCTACGAGCAGTACTTC
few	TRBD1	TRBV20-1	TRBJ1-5	CSATSPPGGPVSNQPQHF	TGCAGTGCCACAAGTCCGCCAGGGGGCCCTGTTAGCAATCAGCCCCAGCATTTT
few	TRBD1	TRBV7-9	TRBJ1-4	CASSLRDRVNEKLFF	TGTGCCAGCAGCTTACGGGACAGGGTTAATGAAAAACTGTTTTTT
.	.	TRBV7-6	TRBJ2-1	CASSLRFVGPGAYNEQFF	TGTGCCAGCAGCTTACGTTTTGTAGGCCCCGGGGCCTACAATGAGCAGTTCTTC
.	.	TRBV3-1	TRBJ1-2	CASSQDWAGGYTF	TGTGCCAGCAGCCAAGATTGGGCCGGTGGCTACACCTTC
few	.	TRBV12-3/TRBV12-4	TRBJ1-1	CASSLTEAQRTEAFF	TGTGCCAGCAGCTTAACGGAAGCCCAAAGGACTGAAGCTTTCTTT
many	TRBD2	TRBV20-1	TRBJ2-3	CSAKGGTSRADTQYF	TGCAGTGCTAAAGGGGGGACTAGCCGAGCAGATACGCAGTATTTT
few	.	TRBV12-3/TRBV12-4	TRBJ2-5	CASGEGANAETQYF	TGTGCCAGCGGAGAGGGCGCGAACGCAGAGACCCAGTACTTC
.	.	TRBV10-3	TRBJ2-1	CAISELDYNEQFF	TGTGCCATCAGTGAATTGGACTACAATGAGCAGTTCTTC
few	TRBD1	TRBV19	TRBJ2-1	CASSDRGPVNEQFF	TGTGCCAGTAGCGACAGGGGGCCTGTTAATGAGCAGTTCTTC
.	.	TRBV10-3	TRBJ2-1	CAIRVGSGSSYNEQFF	TGTGCCATCAGGGTGGGGTCTGGGAGCTCCTACAATGAGCAGTTCTTC
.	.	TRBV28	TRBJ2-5	CASSLDQGTETQYF	TGTGCCAGCAGTTTGGATCAAGGGACGGAGACCCAGTACTTC
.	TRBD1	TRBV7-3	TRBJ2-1	CASSVGTGLTNEQFF	TGTGCCAGCAGCGTAGGGACAGGGTTAACGAATGAGCAGTTCTTC
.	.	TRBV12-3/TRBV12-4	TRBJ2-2	CASSNRASGELFF	TGTGCCAGCAGTAACAGGGCGTCCGGGGAGCTGTTTTTT
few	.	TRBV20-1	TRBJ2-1	CSARVPGAWADNEQFF	TGCAGTGCTAGAGTACCCGGGGCCTGGGCGGACAATGAGCAGTTCTTC
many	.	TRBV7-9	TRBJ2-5	CASSLVEETQYF	TGTGCCAGCAGCTTAGTAGAAGAGACCCAGTACTTC
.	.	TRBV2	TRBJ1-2	CASSESGLDYGYTF	TGTGCCAGCAGTGAGTCAGGGTTAGACTATGGCTACACCTTC
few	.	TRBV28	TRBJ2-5	CASSRLGSKETQYF	TGTGCCAGCAGTCGCCTTGGGTCCAAAGAGACCCAGTACTTC
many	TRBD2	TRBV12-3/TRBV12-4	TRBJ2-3	CASSEAGGSTDTQYF	TGTGCCAGCAGCGAAGCGGGGGGGAGCACAGATACGCAGTATTTT
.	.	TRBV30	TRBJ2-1	CAWSSGGTYNEQFF	TGTGCCTGGAGTTCCGGCGGAACCTACAATGAGCAGTTCTTC
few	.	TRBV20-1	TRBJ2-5	CSASDRQETQYF	TGCAGTGCTAGCGACAGGCAAGAGACCCAGTACTTC
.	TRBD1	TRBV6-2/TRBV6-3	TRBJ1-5	CASSRDSPSNQPQHF	TGTGCCAGCAGTAGGGACAGCCCTAGCAATCAGCCCCAGCATTTT
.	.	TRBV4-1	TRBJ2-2	CASSQVSNTGELFF	TGCGCCAGCAGCCAAGTTTCCAACACCGGGGAGCTGTTTTTT
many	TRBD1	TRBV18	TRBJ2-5	CASSRQGANRETQYF	TGTGCCAGCTCGAGACAGGGGGCGAATCGAGAGACCCAGTACTTC
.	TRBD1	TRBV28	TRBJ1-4	CASSRQGVIELFF	TGTGCCAGCAGCAGACAGGGAGTGATTGAACTGTTTTTT
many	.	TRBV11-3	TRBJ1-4	CASSHYATVRGEKLFF	TGTGCCAGCAGCCATTACGCGACGGTCAGAGGAGAAAAACTGTTTTTT
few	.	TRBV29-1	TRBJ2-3	CSVEVHVGVPTDTQYF	TGCAGCGTTGAAGTTCACGTGGGGGTGCCCACAGATACGCAGTATTTT
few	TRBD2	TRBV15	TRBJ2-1	CATSPSASGHNEQFF	TGTGCCACCAGCCCCTCAGCTAGCGGGCACAATGAGCAGTTCTTC
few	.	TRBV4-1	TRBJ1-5	CASSPIGRGQPQHF	TGCGCCAGCAGCCCCATAGGGAGGGGACAGCCCCAGCATTTT
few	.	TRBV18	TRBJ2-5	CASSIQGKQETQYF	TGTGCCAGCTCAATCCAGGGTAAACAAGAGACCCAGTACTTC
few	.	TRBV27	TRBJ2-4	CASSPADYQNIQYF	TGTGCCAGCAGTCCCGCCGACTATCAAAACATTCAGTACTTC
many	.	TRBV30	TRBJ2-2	CAWRAGTLTGELFF	TGTGCCTGGAGGGCAGGCACACTCACCGGGGAGCTGTTTTTT
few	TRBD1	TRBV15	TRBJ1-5	CATSPGGRGSNQPQHF	TGTGCCACCAGTCCAGGGGGACGGGGCAGCAATCAGCCCCAGCATTTT
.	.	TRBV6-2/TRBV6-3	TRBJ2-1	CASSYPSFSYYNEQFF	TGTGCCAGCAGTTACCCCAGCTTCTCCTACTACAATGAGCAGTTCTTC
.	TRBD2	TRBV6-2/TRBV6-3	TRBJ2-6	CASTRYMRTSGKSGANVLTF	TGTGCCAGCACCCGGTACATGAGGACTAGCGGGAAATCCGGGGCCAACGTCCTGACTTTC